Shown below are 6 T cell receptor beta chains from a single sample sequenced in a study of response to subunit inactivated influenza vaccine. TCRdb fed the RT-PCR reads into MiXCR, producing one record per CDR3 protein. The data contain hundreds of thousands of distinct CDR3 sequences, around a sixth of them singletons. Source: PBMCs from blood, taken 4 to 6 days after vaccination. The origin of the receptors is a man in his fifties who received an inactivated influenza vaccine.

The rearrangement links TRBV6-5 to TRBJ2-1, with D perhaps given as TRBD1 or TRBD2 (6 bases each). This CDR3 contains 14 residues. Germline CDR1 is MNHEY and CDR2 is SVGAGI. V lost 2 bases to trimming and J lost 8 bases, with 13 bases between them. The CDR3 sequence is CASSYRGVYDEQFF. The CDR3 DNA reads TGTGCCAGCAGTTACAGGGGGGTGTATGATGAGCAGTTCTTC.

The chain is built from TRBV12-3 or TRBV12-4 and TRBJ2-7; the D call may be TRBD1 or TRBD2 (5 bases each). The ends were cut back, 3 bases at V and 6 bases at J, with 21 bases in the middle. CDR3 size: 16 residues. The CDR3 protein is CASSFALGRTSAEQYF. The DNA of the CDR3 is TGTGCCAGCAGTTTTGCACTGGGACGGACGTCCGCCGAGCAGTACTTC.

About this clonotype itself: A much larger clone lies a single base off, so this may be a read error. This rearrangement joins TRBV7-2 to TRBJ2-1, with a possible D match to TRBD2 (6 bases). CDR3 length equals 15 residues. Germline assignment: CDR1 SGHTA and CDR2 FQGNSA. CDR3 amino acids: CASSLDGRGYNVQFF. The CDR3 coding sequence is TGTGCCAGCAGCTTAGACGGGAGAGGATACAATGTGCAGTTCTTC.

This rearrangement joins TRBV7-2 to TRBJ1-1; D gene uncertain. Germline values: CDR1 SGHTA, CDR2 FQGNSA. The germline V and J ends were trimmed by 5 bases and 0 bases, with 10 bases remaining between them. This CDR3 comprises 14 residues. Here the CDR3 DNA reads TGTGCCAGCAGCCCGAGACGGATGAACACTGAAGCTTTCTTT. This gives the protein CASSPRRMNTEAFF.

This chain links TRBV10-3 with TRBJ2-7; no firm D call. Germline-derived CDR1 and CDR2 are ENHRY and SYGVKD. The CDR3 loop spans 13 amino acids. The ends were cut back, 10 bases at V and 3 bases at J, with 16 bases in the middle. Here the CDR3 reads CATERAKGYEQYF. The CDR3 nucleotides are TGTGCCACCGAAAGGGCAAAAGGCTACGAGCAGTACTTC.

The V and J genes are TRBV29-1 and TRBJ2-2; 11 bases are shared with TRBD2. The germline gives CDR1 SQVTM, CDR2 ANQGSEA. The V gene end was trimmed by 6 bases and the J gene end by 1 base; junction bases not matched to a gene: 4. The CDR3 contains 15 residues. CDR3 region: CSVSGTSGNTGELFF. The CDR3 DNA reads TGCAGCGTCTCCGGGACTAGCGGGAACACCGGGGAGCTGTTTTTT.